These 17 T cell receptor beta chains came from one sample sequenced in a study of T cell responses to AZD1222 COVID-19 vaccine. TCRdb's table, derived via immunoSEQ multiplex PCR, lists solely in-frame clones and lacks some. Of about 180,000 clones listed, roughly 91% are singletons. The source was peripheral blood, collected 28 days after the second AZD1222 dose. The receptors stem from an adult who received the AZD1222 COVID-19 vaccine.

V gene TRBV2 combines with J gene TRBJ2-5; D may correspond to TRBD1 or TRBD2 (6 bases each). Per the germline V gene, CDR1 is SNHLY and CDR2 is FYNNEI. The CDR3 length is 15 residues. Deletions cut 3 bases from V and 4 bases from J, with 15 bases between. The CDR3 region has the DNA TGTGCCAGCAGTGAGACGGGGGCGGGTAGAGAGACCCAGTACTTC. It specifies CASSETGAGRETQYF.

The chain carries TRBV2 and TRBJ2-7; 10 bases map to TRBD1. This CDR3 has 12 residues. Trimming removed 5 bases from V and 9 bases from J; junction bases left unmatched: 4. Germline CDR1 SNHLY, CDR2 FYNNEI. CDR3 sequence reads: CASSSGQGRQYF. CDR3 DNA: TGTGCCAGCAGTTCGGGACAGGGGCGGCAGTACTTC.

This clone showed up just once. This chain links TRBV28 with TRBJ1-1, with D unclear. The CDR3 totals 15 residues. The V gene's germline CDR1 is MDHEN and CDR2 SYDVKM. The ends were cut back, 5 bases at V and 5 bases at J, with 18 bases in the middle. Here the CDR3 DNA reads TGTGCCAGCAGTAACCCGGGCGGTGGTGAAACTGAAGCTTTCTTT. It translates to CASSNPGGGETEAFF.

This rearrangement joins TRBV5-4 to TRBJ2-1, with D tentatively TRBD1 (5 bases). V lost 2 bases and J 3 bases, leaving 12 bases between the germline ends. Germline V gene sequence: CDR1 SGHNT, CDR2 YYREEE (reference sequence). The CDR3 totals 15 residues. CDR3 DNA: TGTGCCAGCAGCTTCGGCCAGGGAAACTACAATGAGCAGTTCTTC. This translates into CASSFGQGNYNEQFF.

This rearrangement joins TRBV10-2 to TRBJ1-2, with a weak D call TRBD1 (6 bases). V lost 10 bases and J 7 bases, leaving 16 bases between the germline ends. CDR1 is WSHSY, CDR2 SAAADI, per germline. This CDR3 contains 12 residues. The CDR3 DNA reads as TGCGCCACCCACCAGGGGAAGGGTGGCTACACCTTC. It translates to CATHQGKGGYTF.

The V gene is TRBV11-3, the J gene TRBJ2-3; 8 nucleotides line up with TRBD2. V was pared by 1 base and J by 4 bases, with 4 bases of the junction left unmatched. The CDR3 has 15 residues. Germline values: CDR1 SGHNT, CDR2 YENEEA. DNA of the CDR3: TGTGCCAGCAGCTTAGGCGGGGGGAAGGCAGATACGCAGTATTTT. This codes for CASSLGGGKADTQYF.

This chain connects TRBV1 to TRBJ2-3; TRBD2, the table's D call, lacks a check against the DNA. TRBV1 is a pseudogene segment. The CDR3 extends over 15 amino acids. In nucleotides, the CDR3 is TGCACCAGCAGCCAAGGACTAGCGGAGGAGGGAGCGCAGTATTTT. The encoded protein is CTSSQGLAEEGAQYF.

The chain links TRBV11-1 to TRBJ2-3, with D unresolved. CDR1 is SGHAT, CDR2 FQDESV, per germline (reference sequence). The V and J ends lost 2 bases and 2 bases respectively, with 14 bases between them. This CDR3 has 16 amino acids. In DNA form, the CDR3 reads TGTGCCAGCAGCTTATTCCCCGGGCCCCCCACAGATACGCAGTATTTT. Translation gives CASSLFPGPPTDTQYF.

The rearrangement uses TRBV19 and TRBJ1-5; D not resolved. CDR1 and CDR2 (germline): LNHDA, SQIVND (reference sequence). V was clipped by 2 bases and J by 3 bases, with 14 bases between them. The CDR3 consists of 16 residues. CDR3 protein: CASSIKTRHSNQPQHF. Written as DNA, the CDR3 is TGTGCCAGTAGTATAAAAACCCGACATTCCAATCAGCCCCAGCATTTT.

The chain links TRBV28 to TRBJ1-4; TRBD1 is a possible D gene (5 bases). Germline V gene lookup returns CDR1 MDHEN and CDR2 SYDVKM. Trimming pared 11 bases from V and 0 bases from J, leaving 13 bases between. CDR3 length: 14 amino acids. The CDR3 here is CAGSEGPTNEKLFF. In DNA, the CDR3 is TGTGCCGGGAGCGAGGGACCAACTAATGAAAAACTGTTTTTT.

V gene TRBV12-3 or TRBV12-4 combines with J gene TRBJ1-4; 8 bases fit TRBD1. The CDR3 runs to 13 residues. V was clipped by 8 bases and J by 5 bases; unmatched bases: 4. The CDR3 loop reads CASPGQENEKLFF. The CDR3 nucleotides read TGTGCCAGCCCGGGACAGGAAAATGAAAAACTGTTTTTT.

The chain uses TRBV2 and TRBJ1-4; D is uncertain. Trimming took off 8 bases at V and 6 bases at J, with 16 bases between the two ends. CDR1 and CDR2 (germline): SNHLY, FYNNEI. CDR3 length equals 14 residues. The DNA for the CDR3 is TGTGCCAGCGAGAGGGAGGGCGAGGATGAAAAACTGTTTTTT. This codes for CASEREGEDEKLFF. Complete variable domain (other parts from reference TRBV2 and TRBJ1-4): EPEVTQTPSHQVTQMGQEVILRCVPISNHLYFYWYRQILGQKVEFLVSFYNNEISEKSEIFDDQFSVERPDGSNFTLKIRSTKLEDSAMYFCASEREGEDEKLFFGSGTQLSVL.

The J gene is TRBJ1-2, the V gene TRBV5-6, with 11 nucleotides matching TRBD1. This CDR3 spans 16 amino acids. Trimming at V came to 2 bases and at J to 4 bases, leaving 7 bases not matched to a gene. The germline V gene has CDR1 SGHDT and CDR2 YYEEEE. The CDR3: CASSFLPGQGGYGYTF. CDR3 DNA sequence: TGTGCCAGCAGCTTTCTACCGGGACAGGGGGGCTATGGCTACACCTTC.

The chain links TRBV7-2 to TRBJ2-3; TRBD2 is a possible D gene (6 bases). V was shortened by 5 bases and J by 1 base, with 16 bases between the two germline ends. The length of the CDR3 is 16 residues. Germline CDR1 reads SGHTA; CDR2 reads FQGNSA. The CDR3 sequence: CASSPRLVRGTDTQYF. In nucleotides, the CDR3 is TGTGCCAGCAGCCCACGACTAGTCCGGGGCACAGATACGCAGTATTTT.

V and J are TRBV6-2 or TRBV6-3 and TRBJ1-2; 7 nucleotides line up with TRBD1. Germline V gene lookup returns CDR1 MNHEY and CDR2 SVGEGT. Losses at the gene ends were 6 bases for V and 7 bases for J; bases not matched to a gene: 11. The CDR3 has 14 amino acids. In DNA, the CDR3 is TGTGCCAGCAGCCAAGGGGGCTGGATGTTTGGCTACACCTTC. It translates to CASSQGGWMFGYTF.

The chain combines TRBV11-2 with TRBJ1-1; weak D call: TRBD1 (5 bases). The CDR3 consists of 16 residues. The germline gives CDR1 SGHAT, CDR2 FQNNGV. V lost 1 base and J 0 bases, leaving 12 bases between the germline ends. This CDR3 is CASSLVQGRVNTEAFF. The CDR3, as DNA: TGTGCCAGCAGCTTAGTCCAGGGTAGGGTGAACACTGAAGCTTTCTTT.

The CDR3 spells CSATDTEAFF. CDR3 DNA: TGCAGCGCGACAGACACTGAAGCTTTCTTT. This sequence joins TRBV29-1 and TRBJ1-1; D is perhaps TRBD1 (5 bases). CDR1 SQVTM and CDR2 ANQGSEA come from the germline V gene. Trimming removed 7 bases at V and 3 bases at J, with 6 bases between. This CDR3 comprises 10 residues.